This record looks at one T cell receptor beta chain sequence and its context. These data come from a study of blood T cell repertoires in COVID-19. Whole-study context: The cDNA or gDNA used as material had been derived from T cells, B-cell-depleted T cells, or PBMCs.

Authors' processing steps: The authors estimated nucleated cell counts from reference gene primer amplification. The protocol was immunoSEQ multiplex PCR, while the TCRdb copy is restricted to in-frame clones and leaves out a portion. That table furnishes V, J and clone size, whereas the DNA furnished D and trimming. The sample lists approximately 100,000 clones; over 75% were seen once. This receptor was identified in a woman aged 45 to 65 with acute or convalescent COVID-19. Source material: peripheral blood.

For the CDR3, the DNA is TGTGCCAGCAGTGATCTCAGGGGAGAGAAGGGCTACACCTTC. Amino acids: CASSDLRGEKGYTF. The chain carries TRBV2 and TRBJ1-2; D might be TRBD1 (6 bases). CDR3 length equals 14 residues. Trimming took 3 bases from V and 8 from J, leaving 16 bases between them. Germline values: CDR1 SNHLY, CDR2 FYNNEI.